What follows are 32 T cell receptor beta chains derived from one specimen sequenced in a study of shared clonotypes between healthy human individuals. Sequenced by immunoSEQ multiplex PCR; TCRdb stores in-frame clones only, minus some. The data contain 2 million to 2.5 million clones, around 93% of them singletons. The specimen was naive CD4+ T cells from PBMCs. Subset of the sample: CD45RA+ positively selected. The origin of the receptors is a man between 18 and 35 years old in good health. Some clones in this sample may be carry-over from other donors' samples.

This chain uses TRBV6-5 with TRBJ1-3; D gene uncertain. CDR1 is MNHEY, CDR2 SVGAGI, per germline. Trimming stripped 2 bases from V and 3 bases from J, with 11 bases between. The CDR3 runs to 15 residues. CDR3 region: CASSYAGSDGNTIYF. The CDR3 DNA reads as TGTGCCAGCAGTTACGCGGGATCAGATGGAAACACCATATATTTT.

The chain joins TRBV20-1 to TRBJ1-1; D ambiguous. Germline loops: CDR1 DFQATT, CDR2 SNEGSKA (reference sequence). The V and J ends lost 6 bases and 7 bases respectively, with 12 bases between them. This CDR3 has 11 amino acids. The CDR3 is CSARRQIEAFF. The CDR3 nucleotides are TGCAGTGCCCGGAGGCAGATTGAAGCTTTCTTT.

This chain links TRBV19 with TRBJ1-4; possibly TRBD1 for D (6 bases). CDR3 size: 15 residues. Per the germline V gene, CDR1 is LNHDA and CDR2 is SQIVND (reference sequence). Trimming removed 7 bases from V and 11 bases from J, with 23 bases in between. The DNA for the CDR3 is TGTGCCAGTACTCTGACCCAGGGGCTTCGGGGGAAACTGTTTTTT. Translating it yields CASTLTQGLRGKLFF. Combining the CDR3 with reference TRBV19 and TRBJ1-4 gives the whole variable domain DGGITQSPKYLFRKEGQNVTLSCEQNLNHDAMYWYRQDPGQGLRLIYYSQIVNDFQKGDIAEGYSVSREKKESFPLTVTSAQKNPTAFYLCASTLTQGLRGKLFFGSGTQLSVL.

The chain links TRBV15 to TRBJ2-7; weak D call: TRBD2 (6 bases). The CDR3 runs 14 residues. V dropped 0 bases and J dropped 6 bases, with 12 bases sitting between them. Germline lookup yields CDR1 LNHNV and CDR2 YYDKDF (reference sequence). This CDR3 reads CATSRDVSEGEQYF. The CDR3 bases are TGTGCCACCAGCAGAGATGTTTCGGAGGGCGAGCAGTACTTC.

This chain links TRBV2 with TRBJ2-1, with TRBD2 matching over 7 bases. With V trimmed by 8 bases and J by 15 bases, 10 bases remained unmatched. This CDR3 is 11 amino acids long. Germline CDR1 is SNHLY and CDR2 is FYNNEI. The CDR3 sequence: CASGGEVMLFF. The DNA for the CDR3 is TGTGCCAGCGGGGGGGAGGTGATGCTGTTCTTC.

The V and J genes are TRBV7-8 and TRBJ2-1; a weak D match, TRBD1 (5 bases). This CDR3 is 16 amino acids long. The V gene lost 7 bases and the J gene lost 5 bases, with 21 bases spanning the gap. Germline values: CDR1 SGHVS, CDR2 FQNEAQ. The CDR3 DNA sequence: TGTGCCAGCACTGGGGCCATCTTAGGCCCACACAATGAGCAGTTCTTC. Residues: CASTGAILGPHNEQFF.

The rearrangement joins TRBV5-1 to TRBJ1-2, with 7 bases fitting TRBD1. The J segment lost 0 bases and the V segment lost 4 bases, leaving 6 bases of the junction unmatched. CDR1 is SGHRS and CDR2 is YFSETQ in the germline V gene. The CDR3 is 15 residues long. DNA of the CDR3: TGCGCCAGCAGCCAAACAGGGGTTACTAACTATGGCTACACCTTC. Its protein is CASSQTGVTNYGYTF.

This chain connects TRBV18 to TRBJ2-7; 7 nucleotides match TRBD1. The CDR3 length is 16 residues. CDR1 KGHSH and CDR2 LQKENI come from the germline V gene. The V segment lost 3 bases and the J segment 4 bases; nucleotides outside the gene matches: 12. CDR3 protein: CASSPELTGVRYEQYF. The CDR3, as DNA: TGTGCCAGCTCACCCGAGCTAACAGGGGTTAGGTACGAGCAGTACTTC.

The rearrangement links TRBV14 to TRBJ1-3, with D perhaps matching TRBD1 (5 bases). The V and J ends lost 0 bases and 2 bases respectively, with 14 bases between them. The germline CDR1 and CDR2 sequences are SGHDN and FVKESK. There are 17 residues in the CDR3. The CDR3 spells CASSQDGRVVTGNTIYF. The CDR3 DNA reads as TGTGCCAGCAGCCAAGACGGCAGGGTAGTAACTGGAAACACCATATATTTT.

This rearrangement joins TRBV19 to TRBJ2-7; TRBD2 agrees at 11 bases. The CDR3 is made up of 16 amino acids. V was clipped by 7 bases and J by 4 bases; unmatched bases: 12. In germline, CDR1 is LNHDA, CDR2 SQIVND (reference sequence). CDR3 nucleotide sequence: TGTGCCAGTAAGACTAGCGGGATTTCAGCGGCTTACGAGCAGTACTTC. This gives the protein CASKTSGISAAYEQYF.

The V call is TRBV30, the J call TRBJ2-1; 11 bases align to TRBD2. The CDR3 loop spans 13 amino acids. Germline V CDR1 and CDR2: GTSNPN, SVGIG (reference sequence). The junction had 2 bases not matched to a gene; V was cut back by 6 bases and J by 4 bases. This CDR3 reads CACTSGGYNEQFF. CDR3 in DNA: TGTGCCTGTACTAGCGGGGGATACAATGAGCAGTTCTTC.

This clone showed up just once. The chain has TRBV5-1 and TRBJ2-7; the D gene is possibly TRBD1 (6 bases). Per the germline V gene, CDR1 is SGHRS and CDR2 is YFSETQ. Trimming took off 5 bases at V and 7 bases at J, with 19 bases between the two ends. The CDR3 is 14 residues long. Written as DNA, the CDR3 is TGCGCCAGCAGTACTGGTACAGGGTCTGGAGAGCAGTACTTC. Protein: CASSTGTGSGEQYF. The full variable domain, with the rest looked up from reference TRBV5-1 and TRBJ2-7, is KAGVTQTPRYLIKTRGQQVTLSCSPISGHRSVSWYQQTPGQGLQFLFEYFSETQRNKGNFPGRFSGRQFSNSRSEMNVSTLELGDSALYLCASSTGTGSGEQYFGPGTRLTVT.

The chain has TRBV5-1 and TRBJ2-1; tentatively, D is TRBD1 (6 bases). CDR1 and CDR2 from the germline V gene are SGHRS and YFSETQ. The CDR3 runs 16 residues. Trimming left V 5 bases short and J 1 base short, with 16 bases between. The CDR3, as DNA: TGCGCCAGCAGTTCGGTGGCACAGGGTTCCTACAATGAGCAGTTCTTC. Translation gives CASSSVAQGSYNEQFF.

This clone appeared once. V is TRBV5-6 and J is TRBJ1-2; 9 nucleotides align to TRBD1. Germline V lookup: CDR1 SGHDT, CDR2 YYEEEE. The CDR3 is 15 residues long. V shed 4 bases and J 2 bases; nucleotides not matched to a gene: 6. The CDR3 loop reads CASSPGQGSNYGYTF. The CDR3 coding sequence is TGTGCCAGCAGCCCCGGACAGGGGAGCAACTATGGCTACACCTTC.

The rearrangement joins TRBV5-1 to TRBJ2-7; 11 bases align to TRBD1. The CDR3 has 15 residues. Looked up from germline, CDR1 is SGHRS and CDR2 is YFSETQ. V was pared by 4 bases and J by 4 bases, with 7 bases of the junction left unmatched. The CDR3 DNA sequence: TGCGCCAGCAGCCCGGGCGGGACAGGGGGTTACGAGCAGTACTTC. Protein sequence: CASSPGGTGGYEQYF.

As to this clone: Other DNA sequences of this sample code for an identical CDR3. The chain links TRBV7-2 to TRBJ1-2; 10 nucleotides line up with TRBD1. The V gene end was trimmed by 1 base and the J gene end by 7 bases; junction bases not matched to a gene: 3. Germline V CDR1 and CDR2: SGHTA, FQGNSA. CDR3 size: 14 residues. The CDR3 DNA follows: TGTGCCAGCAGCTTAGGACAGGGGGCGTTTGGCTACACCTTC. Translated, it gives CASSLGQGAFGYTF. The full variable domain, in which reference TRBV7-2 and TRBJ1-2 provide the parts outside the CDR3, is GAGVSQSPSNKVTEKGKDVELRCDPISGHTALYWYRQSLGQGLEFLIYFQGNSAPDKSGLPSDRFSAERTGGSVSTLTIQRTQQEDSAVYLCASSLGQGAFGYTFGSGTRLTVV.

The chain uses TRBV4-3 and TRBJ2-1, with 7 nucleotides matching TRBD2. J was trimmed by 4 bases and V by 3 bases; bases with no gene match: 6. CDR3 length equals 15 residues. CDR1 is LGHNA, CDR2 YSLEER, per germline. CDR3 residues: CASSHPRREYNEQFF. The CDR3 DNA sequence: TGCGCCAGCAGCCATCCTAGGCGGGAGTACAATGAGCAGTTCTTC.

The V gene is TRBV30, the J gene TRBJ1-6; 7 nucleotides match TRBD1. The CDR3 has 13 residues. Germline values: CDR1 GTSNPN, CDR2 SVGIG (reference sequence). Losses at the gene ends were 5 bases for V and 6 bases for J; bases not matched to a gene: 4. The CDR3 bases are TGTGCCTGGGGGACAGAAACTAATTCACCCCTCCACTTT. Translating it yields CAWGTETNSPLHF.

The chain joins TRBV2 to TRBJ1-2, with D perhaps TRBD1 (6 bases). In germline, CDR1 is SNHLY, CDR2 FYNNEI. The CDR3 loop spans 14 amino acids. Trimming left V 2 bases short and J 4 bases short, with 11 bases between. The CDR3 loop reads CASSESPGAYGYTF. CDR3 DNA: TGTGCCAGCAGTGAATCCCCGGGGGCCTATGGCTACACCTTC. The whole variable domain, filled in from reference TRBV2 and TRBJ1-2, reads EPEVTQTPSHQVTQMGQEVILRCVPISNHLYFYWYRQILGQKVEFLVSFYNNEISEKSEIFDDQFSVERPDGSNFTLKIRSTKLEDSAMYFCASSESPGAYGYTFGSGTRLTVV.

The V and J genes are TRBV2 and TRBJ2-7, with 8 positions matching TRBD1. The CDR3 is 14 amino acids. Germline CDR1 and CDR2: SNHLY and FYNNEI. Germline trimming cut 6 bases from V and 9 bases from J; bases unmatched to any gene: 13. CDR3 nucleotide sequence: TGTGCCAGCAGCGGACAGGGAGATTTGTTAGGGCAGTACTTC. Protein: CASSGQGDLLGQYF. The full variable domain, completed using reference TRBV2 and TRBJ2-7, is EPEVTQTPSHQVTQMGQEVILRCVPISNHLYFYWYRQILGQKVEFLVSFYNNEISEKSEIFDDQFSVERPDGSNFTLKIRSTKLEDSAMYFCASSGQGDLLGQYFGPGTRLTVT.

The rearrangement links TRBV4-1 to TRBJ2-3, with D unresolved. V lost 1 base and J 0 bases, leaving 11 bases between the germline ends. The V gene's germline CDR1 is MGHRA and CDR2 YSYEKL. This CDR3 is built from 16 residues. The CDR3, as DNA: TGCGCCAGCAGCCAAGTCCACTCGAGAAGCACAGATACGCAGTATTTT. This encodes CASSQVHSRSTDTQYF.

The CDR3 reads CASSVLATRADTQYF. The DNA of the CDR3 is TGTGCCAGCAGCGTTCTAGCGACCCGAGCAGATACGCAGTATTTT. The V gene is TRBV9, the J gene TRBJ2-3, with TRBD2 as a possible D gene (6 bases). Trimming pared 2 bases from V and 4 bases from J, leaving 14 bases between. The CDR3 runs to 15 residues. CDR1 SGDLS and CDR2 YYNGEE come from the germline V gene.

The V gene is TRBV10-3, the J gene TRBJ2-7; 8 bases map to TRBD2. This CDR3 is 15 amino acids long. Trimming cost V 0 bases and J 4 bases; bases outside gene matches: 5. Germline V lookup: CDR1 ENHRY, CDR2 SYGVKD. The CDR3 bases are TGTGCCATCAGTGAGTCTGCGGGGGGTCGATACGAGCAGTACTTC. It specifies CAISESAGGRYEQYF.

The chain employs TRBV7-3 and TRBJ2-1; 7 bases are shared with TRBD2. Germline CDR1 SGHTA, CDR2 FQGTGA. The CDR3 length is 15 residues. The V segment lost 2 bases and the J segment 5 bases; nucleotides outside the gene matches: 6. CDR3 in DNA: TGTGCCAGCAGCTTATTAGGACTAGAAGACAATGAGCAGTTCTTC. It codes for CASSLLGLEDNEQFF.

The chain has TRBV19 and TRBJ2-7, with 10 positions matching TRBD1. In germline, CDR1 is LNHDA, CDR2 SQIVND (reference sequence). Trimming cost V 6 bases and J 4 bases; bases outside gene matches: 9. The CDR3 length is 15 residues. The CDR3 nucleotides are TGTGCCAGTAGCAGCCGACAGGGGGCAGGATACGAGCAGTACTTC. This codes for CASSSRQGAGYEQYF.

The CDR3 nucleotides read TGTGCCAGTAGTATGGTCGGGCTAGCGGAAGAGACCCAGTACTTC. Encoded protein: CASSMVGLAEETQYF. The gene calls are TRBV19 and TRBJ2-5, with TRBD2 matching over 7 bases. The ends lost 3 bases at V and 3 bases at J; junction bases unmatched: 7. Germline CDR1 and CDR2: LNHDA and SQIVND (reference sequence). The CDR3 loop spans 15 amino acids.

The V gene is TRBV30, the J gene TRBJ1-1; D is unresolved. This CDR3 is 12 amino acids long. Trimming took off 4 bases at V and 5 bases at J, with 11 bases between the two ends. Germline V lookup: CDR1 GTSNPN, CDR2 SVGIG (reference sequence). Here the CDR3 DNA reads TGTGCCTGGACAACCCGAGGGACTGAAGCTTTCTTT. As protein: CAWTTRGTEAFF.

The chain has TRBV6-1 and TRBJ2-7; the D gene is possibly TRBD1 (6 bases). Germline loops: CDR1 MNHNS, CDR2 SASEGT. V lost 8 bases and J lost 3, with 8 bases in between. This CDR3 comprises 11 residues. The CDR3 sequence: CASRTVYEQYF. CDR3 sequence (DNA): TGTGCCAGCCGGACAGTCTACGAGCAGTACTTC.

This clone showed up just once. The V gene is TRBV6-1, the J gene TRBJ1-5; TRBD1 aligns across 9 bases. The ends lost 8 bases at V and 8 bases at J; junction bases unmatched: 10. The germline gives CDR1 MNHNS, CDR2 SASEGT. The CDR3 totals 14 residues. CDR3 DNA sequence: TGTGCCAGCCGAGGACAGGGGATAATTGAGCCCCAGCATTTT. Protein product: CASRGQGIIEPQHF.

This chain uses TRBV18 with TRBJ2-7, with D possibly being TRBD2 (6 bases). In germline, CDR1 is KGHSH, CDR2 LQKENI. The CDR3 is made up of 16 amino acids. Trimming took off 0 bases at V and 4 bases at J, with 16 bases between the two ends. The CDR3, as DNA: TGTGCCAGCTCACCACCTTCAGGAGTAGCGGATTACGAGCAGTACTTC. It translates to CASSPPSGVADYEQYF.

This rearrangement joins TRBV27 to TRBJ2-1; 11 positions agree with TRBD2. This CDR3 contains 15 residues. J was trimmed by 6 bases and V by 2 bases; bases with no gene match: 3. Germline V CDR1 and CDR2: MNHEY, SMNVEV (reference sequence). CDR3 nucleotides: TGTGCCAGCAGTTTACGACTAGCGGGAAGCAATGAGCAGTTCTTC. Amino acids: CASSLRLAGSNEQFF.

The V and J genes are TRBV19 and TRBJ1-1; 8 bases fit TRBD1. The CDR3 has 17 residues. The V segment lost 3 bases and the J segment 0 bases; nucleotides outside the gene matches: 9. The V gene's germline CDR1 is LNHDA and CDR2 SQIVND (reference sequence). CDR3 protein: CASSIRNRGNLNTEAFF. CDR3 in DNA: TGTGCCAGTAGTATTCGGAACAGGGGGAACTTGAACACTGAAGCTTTCTTT.